These 13 T cell receptor beta chains share one sample of origin, sequenced in a study of T cell repertoires in cytomegalovirus infection. TCRdb analysed the reads with MiXCR anew, one entry per CDR3 protein. Seen here are about 150,000 distinct CDR3 sequences, around 20% observed once, and the top ten hold about a tenth. Material for sequencing was PBMCs. The receptors originated from a human donor in good health (CMV status not recorded). Some clones in this sample may be carry-over from other donors' samples.

This clonotype was counted ten times or more. The chain is built from TRBV5-5 and TRBJ2-1; tentative D call: TRBD2 (6 bases). Germline V CDR1 and CDR2: SGHKS, YYEKEE (reference sequence). Between the trimmed V and J ends, which lost 3 bases and 8 bases, there was a span of 18 bases. This CDR3 comprises 15 residues. This CDR3 reads CASSSRDGSPHEQFF. CDR3 coding DNA: TGTGCCAGCAGCTCGCGGGACGGGAGCCCCCATGAGCAGTTCTTC.

This clonotype was detected ten times or more. The V and J genes are TRBV6-1 and TRBJ2-3; 7 bases fit TRBD2. Germline V gene lookup returns CDR1 MNHNS and CDR2 SASEGT. V trimming: 6 bases; J trimming: 2 bases; junction bases outside the gene matches: 11. The CDR3 is 16 amino acids. The CDR3 DNA reads as TGTGCCAGCAGCACCCAGGCAGCGGGGCCCACAGATACGCAGTATTTT. Translating gives CASSTQAAGPTDTQYF.

This clonotype was seen only a few times. This rearrangement joins TRBV4-1 to TRBJ1-1; D unresolved. V was trimmed by 0 bases and J by 0 bases, leaving 11 bases between them. Per germline, CDR1 MGHRA and CDR2 YSYEKL. The CDR3 extends over 16 amino acids. DNA for the CDR3: TGCGCCAGCAGCCAAGAGCTCGGGAGAATGAACACTGAAGCTTTCTTT. Its protein is CASSQELGRMNTEAFF.

Only a few counts were recorded for this clonotype. The V call is TRBV5-1, the J call TRBJ1-2, with D perhaps matching TRBD1 (6 bases). The CDR3 extends over 16 amino acids. Germline V gene sequence: CDR1 SGHRS, CDR2 YFSETQ. Trimming stripped 5 bases from V and 4 bases from J, with 21 bases between. Here the CDR3 reads CASRRDRKGQFYGYTF. In DNA, the CDR3 is TGCGCCAGCAGGCGTGACCGAAAGGGACAATTCTATGGCTACACCTTC.

This clonotype was counted between two and nine times. The chain couples TRBV12-3 or TRBV12-4 to TRBJ1-1; D perhaps matches TRBD1 (6 bases). The V gene lost 0 bases and the J gene lost 5 bases, with 13 bases spanning the gap. The length of the CDR3 is 15 residues. The CDR3 spells CASSLAGGALTEAFF. In DNA, the CDR3 is TGTGCCAGCAGTTTAGCGGGGGGCGCTCTGACTGAAGCTTTCTTT.

This clonotype turned up a few times. The genes are TRBV7-9 and TRBJ1-4; D gene ambiguous. The germline CDR1 and CDR2 sequences are SEHNR and FQNEAQ (reference sequence). The CDR3 totals 13 residues. Trimming cost V 2 bases and J 7 bases, with 8 bases left between them. This chain's CDR3 is CASSLSIGEKLFF. The CDR3 DNA reads TGTGCCAGCAGCTTAAGTATCGGTGAAAAACTGTTTTTT.

The J gene is TRBJ2-5, the V gene TRBV13; 9 bases map to TRBD2. The germline CDR1 and CDR2 sequences are PRHDT and FYEKMQ (reference sequence). This CDR3 has 19 amino acids. J was trimmed by 3 bases and V by 5 bases; bases with no gene match: 19. The CDR3 loop reads CASSLLTGAATSGKETQYF. The CDR3 nucleotides read TGTGCCAGCAGCCTACTTACAGGGGCAGCGACTAGCGGAAAAGAGACCCAGTACTTC. The whole variable domain, remainder taken from reference TRBV13 and TRBJ2-5, is AAGVIQSPRHLIKEKRETATLKCYPIPRHDTVYWYQQGPGQDPQFLISFYEKMQSDKGSIPDRFSAQQFSDYHSELNMSSLELGDSALYFCASSLLTGAATSGKETQYFGPGTRLLVL.

Ten or more counts support this clonotype. The V call is TRBV7-2, the J call TRBJ2-1, with a possible D match to TRBD1 (6 bases). The V and J ends lost 2 bases and 5 bases respectively, with 13 bases between them. Germline V gene sequence: CDR1 SGHTA, CDR2 FQGNSA. The CDR3 loop spans 15 amino acids. CDR3 loop: CASSLQGYPNNEQFF. CDR3 nucleotide sequence: TGTGCCAGCAGCTTACAGGGGTATCCTAACAATGAGCAGTTCTTC.

The sample holds a few counts of this clonotype. V is TRBV9 and J is TRBJ1-1; D is possibly TRBD1 (5 bases). V was cut by 0 bases and J by 3 bases, with 9 bases left in between. The CDR3 has 14 amino acids. Per the germline V gene, CDR1 is SGDLS and CDR2 is YYNGEE. CDR3 bases: TGTGCCAGCAGCGTAGAGGGGTTAGACACTGAAGCTTTCTTT. Its translation: CASSVEGLDTEAFF.

This clonotype occurred a few times. The CDR3 DNA reads as TGTGCCAGCAGTGTCGACAGGGGTCCCACCGGGGAGCTGTTTTTT. Its translation is CASSVDRGPTGELFF. V usage is TRBV6-1 and J usage is TRBJ2-2; 8 nucleotides agree with TRBD1. The CDR3 runs to 15 residues. Germline assignment: CDR1 MNHNS and CDR2 SASEGT. J lost 4 bases, V lost 4 bases, and 5 bases had no gene match.

V usage is TRBV20-1 and J usage is TRBJ2-1, with 8 bases matching TRBD2. The V segment lost 6 bases and the J segment 9 bases; nucleotides outside the gene matches: 13. The CDR3 is made up of 14 amino acids. Germline V gene lookup returns CDR1 DFQATT and CDR2 SNEGSKA (reference sequence). CDR3 protein: CSAETGSGNGEQFF. In DNA, the CDR3 is TGCAGTGCCGAAACCGGTAGCGGGAATGGTGAGCAGTTCTTC.

This clonotype was seen many times. The chain employs TRBV7-8 and TRBJ1-1; D remains unclear. The length of the CDR3 is 16 residues. CDR1 is SGHVS, CDR2 FQNEAQ, per germline. V dropped 0 bases and J dropped 2 bases, with 13 bases sitting between them. The CDR3 region has the DNA TGTGCCAGCAGCTTAGCTAAGGTGCTTAGTAACACTGAAGCTTTCTTT. The encoded protein is CASSLAKVLSNTEAFF.

This clonotype was counted a few times. This chain links TRBV20-1 with TRBJ1-5, with TRBD1 identical over 12 bases. The germline CDR1 and CDR2 sequences are DFQATT and SNEGSKA (reference sequence). This CDR3 comprises 18 residues. Trimming took 5 bases from V and 0 from J; bases not matched to a gene: 11. The CDR3 DNA reads as TGCAGTGCTTTGGGGGACAGGGGGCGAGTAGTTAGCAATCAGCCCCAGCATTTT. It encodes CSALGDRGRVVSNQPQHF.